Each of the 20 T cell receptor beta chains below was sequenced from the same sample in a study of blood T cell repertoires in COVID-19. Clones were sequenced by immunoSEQ multiplex PCR, and TCRdb holds only the in-frame ones, with some missing. Altogether some 110,000 clones are present, about 64% being singletons, with the ten largest covering approximately 0.88%. What was sequenced was peripheral blood. The receptor source for this set is a human donor with acute or convalescent COVID-19. The donor label of this sample is uncertain.

The genes are TRBV7-8 and TRBJ2-1, with a possible D match to TRBD1 (5 bases). The CDR3 has 16 amino acids. Trimming removed 5 bases from V and 0 bases from J, with 14 bases in between. Per germline, CDR1 SGHVS and CDR2 FQNEAQ. The CDR3 DNA is TGTGCCAGCAGCGTCCCCAGGGTGGGCTCCTACAATGAGCAGTTCTTC. It specifies CASSVPRVGSYNEQFF.

The chain combines TRBV30 with TRBJ1-1, with 7 bases aligning to TRBD1. The CDR3 loop spans 12 amino acids. Germline CDR1 and CDR2: GTSNPN and SVGIG (reference sequence). V shed 5 bases and J 12 bases; nucleotides not matched to a gene: 12. The CDR3, as DNA: TGTGCCTGGTACCGGGACAGACAAGCAACTTTCTTT. It is translated as CAWYRDRQATFF.

The rearrangement uses TRBV28 and TRBJ1-5, with 8 bases fitting TRBD1. The CDR3 spans 12 residues. The V gene's germline CDR1 is MDHEN and CDR2 SYDVKM. V lost 5 bases, J lost 10 bases, and 4 bases stayed unmatched. The CDR3 DNA is TGTGCCAGCAGTCTTGGACAGGGCCCCCAGCATTTT. Translating it yields CASSLGQGPQHF.

This chain uses TRBV28 with TRBJ2-7; the match to TRBD1 covers 10 bases. The CDR3 has 15 residues. J gave up 5 bases and V 5 bases, and 9 bases lay outside the gene matches. The germline V gene encodes CDR1 MDHEN and CDR2 SYDVKM. CDR3 sequence reads: CASSLPGTGEHEQYF. Here the CDR3 DNA reads TGTGCCAGCAGTCTCCCCGGGACAGGGGAACACGAGCAGTACTTC.

This chain joins TRBV7-8 and TRBJ1-5, with D uncertain. V was clipped by 0 bases and J by 1 base, with 7 bases between them. The CDR3 runs 15 residues. Germline loops: CDR1 SGHVS, CDR2 FQNEAQ. As DNA, the CDR3 is TGTGCCAGCAGCTTAGCCCGCGTCAGCAATCAGCCCCAGCATTTT. Translating gives CASSLARVSNQPQHF. The whole variable domain, filled in from reference TRBV7-8 and TRBJ1-5, reads GAGVSQSPRYKVAKRGQDVALRCDPISGHVSLFWYQQALGQGPEFLTYFQNEAQLDKSGLPSDRFFAERPEGSVSTLKIQRTQQEDSAVYLCASSLARVSNQPQHFGDGTRLSIL.

This sequence joins TRBV12-5 and TRBJ2-3; tentative D call: TRBD1 (7 bases). Germline V lookup: CDR1 LGHNT, CDR2 FRNRAP. The CDR3 consists of 14 residues. The germline V and J ends were trimmed by 6 bases and 1 base, with 11 bases remaining between them. In DNA form, the CDR3 reads TGTGCTAGTGGACGGGGGACAGGCACAGATACGCAGTATTTT. Residues: CASGRGTGTDTQYF.

V usage is TRBV29-1 and J usage is TRBJ1-2; D is ambiguous. V lost 8 bases and J lost 7, with 17 bases in between. The CDR3 is 12 amino acids. CDR1 is SQVTM and CDR2 is ANQGSEA in the germline V gene. The CDR3 DNA sequence: TGCAGCTACCTTCCGGGAGTCGGTGGCTACACCTTC. Translation: CSYLPGVGGYTF.

The CDR3 protein is CASNPGTSYNEQFF. The CDR3 region has the DNA TGCGCCAGCAACCCAGGGACATCCTACAATGAGCAGTTCTTC. The V and J genes are TRBV5-1 and TRBJ2-1; D might be TRBD1 (6 bases). Trimming left V 6 bases short and J 1 base short, with 11 bases between. CDR1 and CDR2 from the germline V gene are SGHRS and YFSETQ. The CDR3 covers 14 residues.

This clone showed up just a few times. The chain couples TRBV7-6 to TRBJ2-4, with 10 bases lining up with TRBD1. Germline V gene lookup returns CDR1 SGHVS and CDR2 FNYEAQ. The CDR3 totals 21 residues. Trimming at V came to 2 bases and at J to 1 base, leaving 17 bases not matched to a gene. CDR3 loop: CASSLSGQGEFVATAKNIQYF. In DNA form, the CDR3 reads TGTGCCAGCAGCTTAAGCGGACAGGGGGAATTCGTAGCTACGGCCAAAAACATTCAGTACTTC.

CDR3 protein: CASSSTGGQGNQPQHF. The CDR3 DNA reads TGTGCCAGCAGCTCAACCGGGGGACAGGGCAATCAGCCCCAGCATTTT. The chain links TRBV7-9 to TRBJ1-5, with TRBD1 matching over 8 bases. CDR1 SEHNR and CDR2 FQNEAQ come from the germline V gene (reference sequence). CDR3 length: 16 amino acids. The V segment lost 4 bases and the J segment 2 bases; nucleotides outside the gene matches: 7.

This clone has more than one count but fewer than ten. The genes are TRBV30 and TRBJ2-5, with D perhaps matching TRBD2 (6 bases). Trimming removed 4 bases from V and 7 bases from J, with 19 bases in between. The CDR3 length is 14 residues. Germline V CDR1 and CDR2: GTSNPN, SVGIG (reference sequence). The CDR3 protein is CAWIFGGHGGTQYF. The CDR3 coding sequence is TGTGCCTGGATTTTCGGAGGGCATGGGGGGACCCAGTACTTC.

The chain uses TRBV19 and TRBJ2-6, with 8 bases aligning to TRBD1. The length of the CDR3 is 18 residues. After removal of 3 bases from V and 1 base from J, the junction contained 8 bases not matched to a gene. The germline gives CDR1 LNHDA, CDR2 SQIVND (reference sequence). The CDR3 region is CASSIYGTGGSGANVLTF. The DNA for the CDR3 is TGTGCCAGTAGTATTTATGGCACAGGGGGTTCTGGGGCCAACGTCCTGACTTTC.

The chain recombines TRBV24-1 with TRBJ1-5; D perhaps matches TRBD1 (5 bases). Germline V gene sequence: CDR1 KGHDR, CDR2 SFDVKD. The CDR3 is 17 amino acids. V was trimmed by 8 bases and J by 0 bases, leaving 19 bases between them. The CDR3: CATNQDGGEYSNQPQHF. DNA for the CDR3: TGTGCCACCAACCAGGATGGGGGGGAGTATAGCAATCAGCCCCAGCATTTT.

This rearrangement joins TRBV18 to TRBJ1-2, with 7 nucleotides matching TRBD1. The ends lost 5 bases at V and 8 bases at J; junction bases unmatched: 5. CDR1 is KGHSH, CDR2 LQKENI, per germline. The CDR3 has 12 amino acids. CDR3 bases: TGTGCCAGCTCAGAGACAGGGCGCGGCTACACCTTC. It is translated as CASSETGRGYTF.

This clone was observed a handful of times. V is TRBV5-4 and J is TRBJ1-6, with 7 nucleotides matching TRBD1. The CDR3 extends over 14 amino acids. Germline V lookup: CDR1 SGHNT, CDR2 YYREEE (reference sequence). V lost 3 bases and J lost 6; bases outside the gene matches: 3. For the CDR3, the DNA is TGTGCCAGCAGCTCAGGGGGGAGTAATTCACCCCTCCACTTT. This sequence encodes CASSSGGSNSPLHF. The variable domain in full, with the rest retrieved from reference TRBV5-4 and TRBJ1-6, is ETGVTQSPTHLIKTRGQQVTLRCSSQSGHNTVSWYQQALGQGPQFIFQYYREEENGRGNFPPRFSGLQFPNYSSELNVNALELDDSALYLCASSSGGSNSPLHFGNGTRLTVT.

The chain joins TRBV24-1 to TRBJ1-4; 10 positions match TRBD1. Germline-derived CDR1 and CDR2 are KGHDR and SFDVKD. Trimming removed 3 bases from V and 7 bases from J; junction bases left unmatched: 4. The CDR3 sequence is 15 residues long. The CDR3 sequence is CATSDTRDRGEKLFF. The CDR3 DNA follows: TGTGCCACCAGTGATACAAGGGACAGGGGTGAAAAACTGTTTTTT.

The V and J genes are TRBV9 and TRBJ1-1, with 10 bases that match TRBD1. The CDR3 sequence is 15 residues long. Germline values: CDR1 SGDLS, CDR2 YYNGEE. Trimming removed 4 bases from V and 2 bases from J; junction bases left unmatched: 5. The CDR3 region has the DNA TGTGCCAGCAGCCGTGGGACAGGGGCCAACACTGAAGCTTTCTTT. Protein product: CASSRGTGANTEAFF.

This chain joins TRBV6-5 and TRBJ1-5; D is perhaps TRBD1 (5 bases). The CDR3 extends over 12 amino acids. The germline V and J ends were trimmed by 9 bases and 3 bases, with 9 bases remaining between them. CDR1 is MNHEY and CDR2 is SVGAGI in the germline V gene. CDR3 DNA: TGTGCCAGTGGAGGGGTCAATCAGCCCCAGCATTTT. This sequence encodes CASGGVNQPQHF.

The chain uses TRBV11-2 and TRBJ2-3, with 11 bases lining up with TRBD2. The germline CDR1 and CDR2 sequences are SGHAT and FQNNGV. V shed 2 bases, J shed 7 bases, and the junction held 8 bases outside the gene matches. The CDR3 runs 16 residues. The CDR3 DNA follows: TGTGCCAGCAGCTTAAATTTAGCGGGGGGGGCCTATACGCAGTATTTT. It is translated as CASSLNLAGGAYTQYF.

This clone was recorded a few times. V gene TRBV29-1 combines with J gene TRBJ2-5; D unclear. The V end lost 2 bases, the J end lost 5 bases, and 6 bases lay between the germline ends. This CDR3 contains 11 residues. Germline V gene lookup returns CDR1 SQVTM and CDR2 ANQGSEA. The CDR3, as DNA: TGCAGCGTTGAATCCCGGGAGACCCAGTACTTC. Translating it yields CSVESRETQYF.